A single TCR beta chain is shown here with its context. This sample stems from a study of OX40 agonist ivuxolimab in advanced cancers. In the study overall: Checkpoint inhibitors had been given previously to approximately 41% of patients.

This CDR3 has 15 residues. The V gene's germline CDR1 is SNHLY and CDR2 FYNNEI. V lost 5 bases and J lost 0; bases outside the gene matches: 4. Profiling relied on immunoSEQ multiplex PCR, and the TCRdb table lists in-frame clones only, not all of them. The data hold 57,000 or so clones, with around 85% observed a single time. The V call is TRBV2, the J call TRBJ1-3; 7 bases align to TRBD1. Sequenced here: CD4+ or CD8+ T cells sorted from blood, sampled in a trial of the OX40 agonist ivuxolimab. The TCR was taken from an adult with an advanced solid tumor such as melanoma, head and neck, liver or kidney cancer. The CDR3 reads CASSSRGISGNTIYF. CDR3 nucleotide sequence: TGTGCCAGCAGTTCCAGGGGGATCTCTGGAAACACCATATATTTT.